The 24 T cell receptor beta chains given below trace back to one sample, sequenced in a study of blood T cell repertoires in COVID-19 (dated by TCRdb to 2018 to 2020). The library was built by means of the immunoSEQ multiplex PCR assay. TCRdb took over this immuneACCESS table, retaining in-frame rearrangements with V and J assigned. Such tables are incomplete; in checked studies, under half of the missing clones stem from an unresolved V gene, and the remainder is unexplained. This sample comprises some 200,000 clones, just over 85% of them detected only once. The biggest ten clones account for around 5.7% of the sample. Specimen: peripheral blood. Source of these receptors: an older man with acute or convalescent COVID-19.

The CDR3 nucleotides read TGCGCCAGCAGCTTGGAAGGGACTCGAATTACCGGGGAGCTGTTTTTT. Translation gives CASSLEGTRITGELFF. V gene TRBV5-1 combines with J gene TRBJ2-2, with D possibly TRBD2 on 6 matching bases. This CDR3 region has 16 residues. Germline V gene data show CDR1 as SGHRS and CDR2 as YFSETQ. V was shortened by 0 bases and J by 5 bases, with 14 bases between the two germline ends.

The rearrangement joins TRBV5-5 to TRBJ2-7; TRBD2 aligns across 9 bases. CDR1 and CDR2 from the germline V gene are SGHKS and YYEKEE (reference sequence). This CDR3 has 15 residues. Trimming removed 4 bases from V and 6 bases from J; junction bases left unmatched: 11. DNA of the CDR3: TGTGCCAGCAGCCCGGACCCCGGGACTAGCCGCGAGCAGTACTTC. It yields the protein CASSPDPGTSREQYF.

This chain connects TRBV7-6 to TRBJ2-1; TRBD2 agrees at 9 bases. Germline V gene data show CDR1 as SGHVS and CDR2 as FNYEAQ. The CDR3 runs to 16 residues. V lost 2 bases, J lost 4 bases, and 6 bases stayed unmatched. CDR3 nucleotide sequence: TGTGCCAGCAGCTTAAGGCCTAGCGGGGTTTACAATGAGCAGTTCTTC. The encoded protein is CASSLRPSGVYNEQFF.

J is TRBJ2-5 and V is TRBV5-1; D ambiguous. V was pared by 1 base and J by 5 bases, with 9 bases between. The CDR3 consists of 13 residues. Germline V gene data show CDR1 as SGHRS and CDR2 as YFSETQ. For the CDR3, the DNA is TGCGCCAGCAGCTTGAACCAGTGGGAGACCCAGTACTTC. Its protein product is CASSLNQWETQYF.

The chain joins TRBV18 to TRBJ2-4; D is undetermined. V was trimmed by 4 bases and J by 3 bases, leaving 10 bases between them. CDR1 is KGHSH and CDR2 is LQKENI in the germline V gene. The CDR3 length is 14 residues. The CDR3: CASSLVADKNIQYF. In nucleotides, the CDR3 is TGTGCCAGCTCACTTGTGGCGGACAAAAACATTCAGTACTTC. The entire variable domain, with the rest obtained from reference TRBV18 and TRBJ2-4, is as follows: NAGVMQNPRHLVRRRGQEARLRCSPMKGHSHVYWYRQLPEEGLKFMVYLQKENIIDESGMPKERFSAEFPKEGPSILRIQQVVRGDSAAYFCASSLVADKNIQYFGAGTRLSVL.

V gene TRBV27 combines with J gene TRBJ2-1; unclear D gene. CDR1 is MNHEY, CDR2 SMNVEV, per germline (reference sequence). The CDR3 is made up of 13 amino acids. Trimming stripped 2 bases from V and 7 bases from J, with 9 bases between. The CDR3 region is CASSLLVTNEQFF. The CDR3 DNA reads as TGTGCCAGCAGTTTACTAGTCACAAATGAGCAGTTCTTC.

The chain combines TRBV27 with TRBJ2-3, with D possibly TRBD2 on 7 matching bases. Germline V gives CDR1 MNHEY, CDR2 SMNVEV (reference sequence). V lost 3 bases and J lost 7, with 20 bases in between. The CDR3 runs to 16 residues. In DNA, the CDR3 is TGTGCCAGCAGTTTGAGGGGGGCGGGGGTGTGGAATACGCAGTATTTT. It yields the protein CASSLRGAGVWNTQYF.

This chain uses TRBV27 with TRBJ2-6; 8 bases fit TRBD1. The CDR3 has 15 amino acids. Per germline, CDR1 MNHEY and CDR2 SMNVEV (reference sequence). With 5 bases clipped from V and 4 bases from J, the junction kept 4 bases outside the gene matches. The CDR3 DNA reads as TGTGCCAGCAGTCCCAGGGGGCTGGGGGCCAACGTCCTGACTTTC. This translates into CASSPRGLGANVLTF.

J is TRBJ2-5 and V is TRBV13, with 11 positions matching TRBD2. In germline, CDR1 is PRHDT, CDR2 FYEKMQ (reference sequence). This CDR3 has 15 amino acids. The ends lost 5 bases at V and 4 bases at J; junction bases unmatched: 6. The CDR3 nucleotides read TGTGCCAGCAGCCCTAAAGGACTAGCGGGAGAGACCCAGTACTTC. Protein product: CASSPKGLAGETQYF.

The J gene is TRBJ2-1, the V gene TRBV5-8; tentative D call: TRBD1 (6 bases). The CDR3 consists of 16 residues. Germline CDR1 reads SGHTS; CDR2 reads YDEGEE. Trimming pared 0 bases from V and 4 bases from J, leaving 14 bases between. CDR3 residues: CASSLGGPGSYNEQFF. As DNA, the CDR3 is TGTGCCAGCAGCTTGGGGGGGCCGGGGTCTTACAATGAGCAGTTCTTC.

The rearrangement uses TRBV12-3 or TRBV12-4 and TRBJ2-2; 8 bases fit TRBD1. The CDR3 runs 13 residues. Trimming at V came to 6 bases and at J to 5 bases, leaving 2 bases not matched to a gene. CDR3 nucleotides: TGTGCCAGCAGGCGGACAGGGACCGGGGAGCTGTTTTTT. It is translated as CASRRTGTGELFF.

The rearrangement uses TRBV18 and TRBJ1-6; D uncertain. CDR1 is KGHSH and CDR2 is LQKENI in the germline V gene. This CDR3 has 14 amino acids. Trimming took 4 bases from V and 2 from J, leaving 6 bases between them. DNA for the CDR3: TGTGCCAGCTCACGGCAGACCTATAATTCACCCCTCCACTTT. It yields the protein CASSRQTYNSPLHF.

The V and J genes are TRBV28 and TRBJ2-7; D may be TRBD2 (6 bases). The germline CDR1 and CDR2 sequences are MDHEN and SYDVKM. The CDR3 runs 14 residues. V dropped 2 bases and J dropped 2 bases, with 10 bases sitting between them. The CDR3 region is CASSLGRRTYEQYF. The CDR3 bases are TGTGCCAGCAGTTTAGGGAGGCGAACCTACGAGCAGTACTTC.

The chain couples TRBV7-9 to TRBJ2-5; D is possibly TRBD1 (5 bases). Germline CDR1 and CDR2: SEHNR and FQNEAQ (reference sequence). The CDR3 consists of 14 residues. The V gene lost 3 bases and the J gene lost 5 bases, with 13 bases spanning the gap. Here the CDR3 reads CASSLTEIQETQYF. The CDR3 DNA reads as TGTGCCAGCAGCTTGACAGAAATACAGGAGACCCAGTACTTC.

This clone was recorded once. The V call is TRBV19, the J call TRBJ2-7, with 10 positions matching TRBD1. Trimming at V came to 3 bases and at J to 7 bases, leaving 15 bases not matched to a gene. Per germline, CDR1 LNHDA and CDR2 SQIVND (reference sequence). CDR3 size: 17 residues. Here the CDR3 reads CASSMRGRGTGASEQYF. The CDR3 coding sequence is TGTGCCAGTAGTATGAGGGGTCGCGGGACAGGGGCATCGGAGCAGTACTTC.

The V call is TRBV30, the J call TRBJ1-2; D gene ambiguous. The CDR3 contains 14 residues. V lost 2 bases and J lost 4, with 14 bases in between. In germline, CDR1 is GTSNPN, CDR2 SVGIG (reference sequence). DNA for the CDR3: TGTGCCTGGAGTCCACAGTTATTGCGCTATGGCTACACCTTC. It is translated as CAWSPQLLRYGYTF.

This chain's CDR3 is CASSLYGQGGGELFF. The DNA for the CDR3 is TGTGCCAGCAGCTTATATGGACAGGGCGGCGGGGAGCTGTTTTTT. The genes are TRBV11-2 and TRBJ2-2; 8 bases match TRBD1. V lost 2 bases to trimming and J lost 7 bases; unmatched junction nucleotides: 6. CDR3 size: 15 residues. The germline CDR1 and CDR2 sequences are SGHAT and FQNNGV.

The chain recombines TRBV4-2 with TRBJ2-1, with TRBD2 matching over 14 bases. CDR1 and CDR2 from the germline V gene are LGHNA and YNFKEQ. V lost 2 bases to trimming and J lost 14 bases; unmatched junction nucleotides: 8. This CDR3 is built from 15 residues. The CDR3 DNA reads as TGTGCCAGCAGCCAATCCGGGACTAGCGGGGGAAGTGAGTTCTTC. This gives the protein CASSQSGTSGGSEFF.

This chain uses TRBV6-5 with TRBJ1-2; 8 nucleotides agree with TRBD1. The CDR3 runs to 15 residues. Germline trimming cut 7 bases from V and 3 bases from J; bases unmatched to any gene: 10. CDR1 MNHEY and CDR2 SVGAGI come from the germline V gene. CDR3 amino acids: CASITDRGMDYGYTF. The CDR3 DNA follows: TGTGCCAGCATCACCGACAGGGGAATGGACTATGGCTACACCTTC.

This clone was picked up one time. The junction and the germline gene differ at one end; a read error may be behind it. CDR3 coding DNA: TGTGCCAGCAGCCTAGGGGGCAGCTCCTACAATGAGCAGTTCTTC. Its translation is CASSLGGSSYNEQFF. The V gene is TRBV13, the J gene TRBJ2-1, with 7 bases identical to TRBD1. The germline gives CDR1 PRHDT, CDR2 FYEKMQ (reference sequence). CDR3 length: 15 amino acids.

The chain is built from TRBV10-1 and TRBJ2-3, with D possibly being TRBD1 (5 bases). Germline CDR1 is WNHNN and CDR2 is SYGVQD (reference sequence). The CDR3 totals 16 residues. Trimming pared 4 bases from V and 2 bases from J, leaving 16 bases between. The CDR3 bases are TGCGCCAGCAGTGGATGGCAGGGCAGGGCCACAGATACGCAGTATTTT. Translated, it gives CASSGWQGRATDTQYF.

V is TRBV9 and J is TRBJ2-2; 7 bases fit TRBD2. This CDR3 has 14 residues. Germline V gene lookup returns CDR1 SGDLS and CDR2 YYNGEE. V lost 4 bases to trimming and J lost 7 bases; unmatched junction nucleotides: 7. Here the CDR3 reads CASSNAGEDGELFF. Written as DNA, the CDR3 is TGTGCCAGCAGCAATGCGGGAGAGGACGGGGAGCTGTTTTTT.

V and J are TRBV19 and TRBJ2-1; perhaps TRBD1 as D (5 bases). Germline CDR1 is LNHDA and CDR2 is SQIVND (reference sequence). The CDR3 is 15 amino acids. Trimming removed 1 base from V and 8 bases from J, with 15 bases in between. CDR3 region: CASSIGAGWIDEQFF. The CDR3 coding sequence is TGTGCCAGTAGTATAGGGGCAGGGTGGATAGATGAGCAGTTCTTC.

V is TRBV25-1 and J is TRBJ2-2, with 8 nucleotides matching TRBD2. Germline V lookup: CDR1 MGHDK, CDR2 SYGVNS. The CDR3 has 15 amino acids. The trim removed 6 bases at V and 2 bases at J, leaving 5 bases unmatched. This chain's CDR3 is CASRRGDINTGELFF. CDR3 nucleotide sequence: TGTGCCAGCAGGCGGGGGGACATTAACACCGGGGAGCTGTTTTTT. The full variable domain, rest sourced from reference TRBV25-1 and TRBJ2-2, is EADIYQTPRYLVIGTGKKITLECSQTMGHDKMYWYQQDPGMELHLIHYSYGVNSTEKGDLSSESTVSRIRTEHFPLTLESARPSHTSQYLCASRRGDINTGELFFGEGSRLTVL.